A selection of T cell receptor beta chains follows, all from one sample in a study of shared clonotypes between healthy human individuals. Here immunoSEQ multiplex PCR was the method, and the copy in TCRdb shows in-frame clones only, minus some. The sample lists over 2 million clones, just under 95% seen once, with more than 0.35% in the top ten. Sequencing was carried out using naive CD4+ T cells from PBMCs. These receptors were taken from a man aged 18 to 35 in good health. Some clones in this sample may be carry-over from other donors' samples. Both conserved end residues are part of each CDR3. Fields, in order: V gene, D gene, clone size, J gene, CDR3 protein, CDR3 DNA. The D gene is left open where the match is weak. A row's size may be missing; if present it is once, few, many or a size class.

>TRBV5-4|NA|NA|TRBJ2-7
CASSFGLHYEQYF
TGTGCCAGCAGCTTCGGCCTCCACTACGAGCAGTACTTC
>TRBV2|TRBD1|few|TRBJ1-1
CASSRQGPPKEAFF
TGTGCCAGCAGTAGACAGGGCCCCCCTAAGGAAGCTTTCTTT
>TRBV9|NA|once|TRBJ2-7
CASSVAPLSEQYF
TGTGCCAGCAGCGTAGCCCCTTTGAGTGAGCAGTACTTC
>TRBV7-6|TRBD2|NA|TRBJ2-7
CASSLARMTSGAKGYEQYF
TGTGCCAGCAGCTTAGCGCGTATGACTAGCGGGGCCAAGGGGTACGAGCAGTACTTC
>TRBV18|NA|NA|TRBJ2-6
CASSSRRDPGSGANVLTF
TGTGCCAGCTCATCACGCCGGGACCCAGGCTCTGGGGCCAACGTCCTGACTTTC
>TRBV11-2|TRBD1|NA|TRBJ2-4
CASSLSRTGGLNIQYF
TGTGCCAGCAGCCTAAGTCGGACAGGGGGCTTGAACATTCAGTACTTC
>TRBV19|NA|NA|TRBJ2-7
CASSIRLGLYEQYF
TGTGCCAGTAGTATCCGTCTAGGGCTTTACGAGCAGTACTTC
>TRBV14|NA|NA|TRBJ2-7
CASSQRAGRVLREQYF
TGTGCCAGCAGCCAAAGGGCCGGCAGGGTCCTTAGGGAGCAGTACTTC
>TRBV9|TRBD2|NA|TRBJ2-2
CASSGETSASNTGELFF
TGTGCCAGCAGCGGAGAGACTAGCGCTTCGAACACCGGGGAGCTGTTTTTT
>TRBV30|NA|NA|TRBJ1-4
CAWAGSSEKLFF
TGTGCCTGGGCGGGGAGTAGTGAAAAACTGTTTTTT
>TRBV5-4|NA|NA|TRBJ2-7
CARHPITGSDEQYF
TGTGCCCGCCACCCCATTACAGGGTCCGACGAGCAGTACTTC
>TRBV6-5|NA|few|TRBJ1-4
CASSYSSGRANEKLFF
TGTGCCAGCAGTTACTCATCTGGGAGGGCTAACGAAAAACTGTTTTTT
>TRBV5-1|TRBD1|NA|TRBJ2-5
CASRGTGGYQETQYF
TGCGCCAGCAGGGGGACAGGAGGTTACCAAGAGACCCAGTACTTC
>TRBV5-1|NA|once|TRBJ2-3
CASSLAGLEWNTQYF
TGCGCCAGCAGCTTGGCGGGACTTGAATGGAATACGCAGTATTTT
>TRBV5-1|TRBD1|NA|TRBJ2-6
CASSLARDSSGANVLTF
TGCGCCAGCAGCTTGGCCCGGGACAGCTCTGGGGCCAACGTCCTGACTTTC
>TRBV18|NA|NA|TRBJ2-7
CASSPDRSGEQYF
TGTGCCAGCTCACCTGACAGGTCGGGCGAGCAGTACTTC
>TRBV4-1|NA|NA|TRBJ2-1
CASSQDGSGIGNEQFF
TGCGCCAGCAGCCAAGATGGATCAGGGATCGGCAATGAGCAGTTCTTC
>TRBV7-2|TRBD1|NA|TRBJ1-4
CASSPGGDSATNEKLFF
TGTGCCAGCAGCCCAGGGGGGGACAGTGCAACTAATGAAAAACTGTTTTTT
>TRBV9|TRBD1|NA|TRBJ2-6
CASRGQGSGANVLTF
TGTGCCAGCAGGGGACAGGGGAGTGGGGCCAACGTCCTGACTTTC
>TRBV27|TRBD2|NA|TRBJ2-7
CASCRLAGVGYEQYF
TGTGCCAGCTGCCGACTAGCGGGAGTAGGGTACGAGCAGTACTTC
>TRBV19|NA|NA|TRBJ1-1
CASSARLYTEAFF
TGTGCCAGTAGTGCAAGACTTTACACTGAAGCTTTCTTT
>TRBV5-1|NA|NA|TRBJ1-4
CASSLVSFAQNHNEKLFF
TGCGCCAGCAGCTTGGTTTCCTTCGCACAGAACCATAATGAAAAACTGTTTTTT
>TRBV4-2|NA|once|TRBJ2-5
CASSQVGGQGLETQYF
TGTGCCAGCAGCCAAGTGGGCGGGCAGGGCCTGGAGACCCAGTACTTC
>TRBV7-9|NA|NA|TRBJ2-7
CASSLGRSRYEQYF
TGTGCCAGCAGCTTAGGACGGTCCAGATACGAGCAGTACTTC
>TRBV28|NA|NA|TRBJ1-1
CASSLAREFWGTGTEAFF
TGTGCCAGCAGTTTAGCCCGTGAGTTTTGGGGGACGGGGACTGAAGCTTTCTTT
>TRBV7-2|TRBD1|NA|TRBJ2-2
CASSSGQGYTGELFF
TGTGCCAGCAGCTCGGGACAGGGCTACACCGGGGAGCTGTTTTTT
>TRBV11-2|NA|NA|TRBJ1-1
CASKDIGGYGTEAFF
TGTGCCAGCAAGGACATAGGGGGATACGGCACTGAAGCTTTCTTT
>TRBV5-1|TRBD1|NA|TRBJ1-2
CASSLEQGRNGYTF
TGCGCCAGCAGCTTGGAACAGGGGAGGAATGGCTACACCTTC
>TRBV6-5|TRBD1|NA|TRBJ2-3
CASRPHPTGTQYF
TGTGCCAGCAGACCTCACCCGACAGGGACGCAGTATTTT
>TRBV20-1|NA|NA|TRBJ1-2
CSAFGGSGYTF
TGCAGTGCATTCGGGGGGTCGGGCTACACCTTC
>TRBV29-1|TRBD2|NA|TRBJ2-3
CSFSGRYDTQYF
TGCAGCTTTAGCGGGAGGTATGATACGCAGTATTTT
>TRBV18|TRBD1|NA|TRBJ2-7
CASSPPGSGGAGFEQYF
TGTGCCAGCTCACCACCGGGGTCAGGGGGCGCAGGGTTCGAGCAGTACTTC
>TRBV28|NA|few|TRBJ1-2
CASSRNNYGYTF
TGTGCCAGCAGTAGGAACAACTATGGCTACACCTTC
>TRBV28|NA|NA|TRBJ2-1
CASSLGRTRGLQWFF
TGTGCCAGCAGTTTGGGGCGGACACGGGGCCTACAATGGTTCTTC
>TRBV6-1|NA|NA|TRBJ1-4
CASSENWPANEKLFF
TGTGCCAGCAGTGAAAATTGGCCCGCTAATGAAAAACTGTTTTTT
>TRBV7-8|TRBD1|NA|TRBJ1-1
CASSTDRAMMNTEAFF
TGTGCCAGCAGCACGGACAGGGCGATGATGAACACTGAAGCTTTCTTT
>TRBV20-1|NA|NA|TRBJ2-3
CSASKSDTQYF
TGCAGTGCCTCGAAGTCAGATACGCAGTATTTT
>TRBV19|NA|few|TRBJ1-1
CASKEAMNTEAFF
TGTGCCAGTAAGGAGGCTATGAACACTGAAGCTTTCTTT
>TRBV7-2|TRBD2|NA|TRBJ2-3
CASSPGLAGRGDTQYF
TGTGCCAGCAGCCCCGGACTAGCGGGTCGTGGAGATACGCAGTATTTT
>TRBV4-1|TRBD1|once|TRBJ1-5
CASSEWGQGNQPQHF
TGCGCCAGCAGCGAATGGGGACAGGGTAATCAGCCCCAGCATTTT
>TRBV28|TRBD1|NA|TRBJ1-1
CASSLRQGERGTEAFF
TGTGCCAGCAGTCTCCGACAGGGAGAGAGGGGAACTGAAGCTTTCTTT
>TRBV7-9|NA|NA|TRBJ1-3
CASSLAEGGTIYF
TGTGCCAGCAGCTTAGCCGAAGGGGGGACCATATATTTT
>TRBV9|NA|few|TRBJ1-1
CASSVLGLGGTEAFF
TGTGCCAGCAGCGTCTTAGGGCTTGGGGGGACTGAAGCTTTCTTT
>TRBV7-9|NA|NA|TRBJ2-7
CASSLPPLEQYF
TGTGCCAGCAGCTTACCCCCCTTGGAGCAGTACTTC
>TRBV19|NA|NA|TRBJ1-2
CASSTGTASGGYTF
TGTGCCAGTAGTACAGGGACCGCCAGTGGTGGCTACACCTTC
>TRBV5-1|TRBD2|once|TRBJ2-3
CASSRLAGSTDTQYF
TGCGCCAGCAGCAGGTTAGCGGGAAGCACAGATACGCAGTATTTT
>TRBV18|NA|NA|TRBJ2-6
CASSKTANRVSGANVLTF
TGTGCCAGCTCAAAGACAGCCAACAGGGTCTCTGGGGCCAACGTCCTGACTTTC
>TRBV11-2|TRBD1|NA|TRBJ2-7
CASSYTPGQGGHEQYF
TGTGCCAGCAGCTACACCCCGGGACAGGGCGGCCACGAGCAGTACTTC
>TRBV5-1|TRBD2|NA|TRBJ2-3
CASSLLAGSTDTQYF
TGCGCCAGCAGCTTGCTAGCGGGGTCCACAGATACGCAGTATTTT